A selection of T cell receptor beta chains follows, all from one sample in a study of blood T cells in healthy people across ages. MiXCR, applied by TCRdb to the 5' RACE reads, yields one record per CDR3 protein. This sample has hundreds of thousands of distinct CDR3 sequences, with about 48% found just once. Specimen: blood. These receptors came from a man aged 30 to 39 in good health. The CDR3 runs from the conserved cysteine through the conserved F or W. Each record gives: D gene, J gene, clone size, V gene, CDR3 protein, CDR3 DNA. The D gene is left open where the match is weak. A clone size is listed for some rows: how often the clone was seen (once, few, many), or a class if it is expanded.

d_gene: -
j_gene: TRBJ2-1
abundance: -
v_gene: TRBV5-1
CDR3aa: CASSKGFEYNEQFF
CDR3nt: TGCGCCAGCAGCAAGGGGTTTGAGTACAATGAGCAGTTCTTC

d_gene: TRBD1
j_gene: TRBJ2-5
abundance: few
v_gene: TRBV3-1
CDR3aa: CASSPTGAWNVVQETQYF
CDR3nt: TGTGCCAGCAGCCCTACAGGGGCCTGGAACGTAGTCCAAGAGACCCAGTACTTC

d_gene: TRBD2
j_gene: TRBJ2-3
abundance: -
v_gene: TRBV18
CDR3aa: CASSPRLAGGPVTDTQYF
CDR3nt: TGTGCCAGCTCACCAAGACTAGCGGGGGGACCAGTCACAGATACGCAGTATTTT

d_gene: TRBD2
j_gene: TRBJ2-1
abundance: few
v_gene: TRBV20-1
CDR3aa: CSARKSPWISGGARDEQFF
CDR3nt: TGCAGTGCTAGAAAAAGCCCTTGGATTAGCGGGGGGGCGAGGGATGAGCAGTTCTTC

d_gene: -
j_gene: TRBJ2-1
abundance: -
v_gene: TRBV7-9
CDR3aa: CASSWSNWASNEQFF
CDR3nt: TGTGCCAGCAGCTGGAGCAATTGGGCAAGCAATGAGCAGTTCTTC

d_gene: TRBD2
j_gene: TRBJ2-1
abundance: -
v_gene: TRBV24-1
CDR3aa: CATSATRGGLYNEQFF
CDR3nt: TGTGCCACCAGTGCGACTCGCGGGGGGCTCTACAATGAGCAGTTCTTC

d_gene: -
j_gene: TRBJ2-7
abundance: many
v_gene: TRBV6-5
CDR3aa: CASSYSDGAYEQYF
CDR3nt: TGTGCCAGCAGTTACTCGGACGGTGCCTACGAGCAGTACTTC

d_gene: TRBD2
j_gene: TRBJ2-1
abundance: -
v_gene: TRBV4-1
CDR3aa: CASSQAPSGDNEQFF
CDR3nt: TGCGCCAGCAGCCAAGCTCCTAGCGGGGACAATGAGCAGTTCTTC

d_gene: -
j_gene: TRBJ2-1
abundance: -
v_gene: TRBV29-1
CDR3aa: CSPWEANEQFF
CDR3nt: TGCAGCCCTTGGGAGGCCAATGAGCAGTTCTTC

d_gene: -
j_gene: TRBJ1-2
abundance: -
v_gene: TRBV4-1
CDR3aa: CASSQGRGGYGYTF
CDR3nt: TGCGCCAGCAGCCAGGGCAGGGGAGGGTATGGCTACACCTTC

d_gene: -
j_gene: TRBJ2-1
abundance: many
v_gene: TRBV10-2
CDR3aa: CASSEGNNEQFF
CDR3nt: TGCGCCAGCAGTGAAGGGAACAATGAGCAGTTCTTC

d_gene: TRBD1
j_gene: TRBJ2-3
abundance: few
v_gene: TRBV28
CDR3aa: CASSNGQGGTDTQYF
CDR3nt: TGTGCCAGCAGTAACGGACAGGGGGGCACAGATACGCAGTATTTT

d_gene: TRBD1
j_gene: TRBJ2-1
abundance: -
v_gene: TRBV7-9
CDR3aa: CASSLKQGVYNEQFF
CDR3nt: TGTGCCAGCAGCTTGAAACAGGGGGTTTACAATGAGCAGTTCTTC

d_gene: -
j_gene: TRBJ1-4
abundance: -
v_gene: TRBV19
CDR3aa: CASQGHQGEKLFF
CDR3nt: TGTGCCAGTCAGGGCCATCAAGGCGAAAAACTGTTTTTT

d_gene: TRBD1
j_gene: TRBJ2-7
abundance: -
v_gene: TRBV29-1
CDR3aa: CSTGTDYKQYF
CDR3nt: TGCAGCACAGGGACAGATTACAAGCAGTACTTC

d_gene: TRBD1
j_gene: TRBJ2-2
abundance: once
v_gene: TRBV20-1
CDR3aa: CSARDTGGGNGELFF
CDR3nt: TGCAGTGCTAGAGACACAGGGGGCGGGAACGGGGAGCTGTTTTTT

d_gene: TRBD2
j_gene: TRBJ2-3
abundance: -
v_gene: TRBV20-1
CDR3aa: CSARDAQAGARDTQYF
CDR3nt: TGCAGTGCTAGAGATGCGCAAGCGGGGGCAAGGGATACGCAGTATTTT

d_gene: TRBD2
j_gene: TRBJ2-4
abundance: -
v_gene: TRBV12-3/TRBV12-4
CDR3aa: CASSFLTSGGREPDNIQYF
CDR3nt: TGTGCCAGCAGTTTTCTAACTAGCGGGGGCCGTGAACCCGATAACATTCAGTACTTC

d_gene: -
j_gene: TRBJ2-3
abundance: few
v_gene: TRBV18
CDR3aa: CASQRTSTDTQYF
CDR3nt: TGTGCCAGCCAAAGAACTAGCACAGATACGCAGTATTTT

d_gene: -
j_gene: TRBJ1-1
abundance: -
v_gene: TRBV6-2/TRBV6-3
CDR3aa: CASSPSAWNTEAFF
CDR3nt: TGTGCCAGCAGCCCCTCCGCCTGGAACACTGAAGCTTTCTTT

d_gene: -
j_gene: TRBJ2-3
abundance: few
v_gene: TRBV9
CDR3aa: CASSPVPLATQYF
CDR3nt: TGTGCCAGCAGCCCAGTCCCGTTAGCGACGCAGTATTTT

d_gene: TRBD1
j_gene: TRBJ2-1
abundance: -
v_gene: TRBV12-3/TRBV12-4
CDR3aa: CASLLTGGGFNEQFF
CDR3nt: TGTGCCAGCCTACTGACAGGGGGCGGTTTTAATGAGCAGTTCTTC

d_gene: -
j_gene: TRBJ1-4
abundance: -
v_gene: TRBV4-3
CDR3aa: CASSQDENSPATNEKLFF
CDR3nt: TGCGCCAGCAGCCAAGATGAGAACAGCCCCGCAACTAATGAAAAACTGTTTTTT

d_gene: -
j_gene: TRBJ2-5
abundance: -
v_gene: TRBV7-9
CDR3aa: CASSFSLSGETQYF
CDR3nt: TGTGCCAGCAGCTTTTCCCTCTCTGGGGAGACCCAGTACTTC

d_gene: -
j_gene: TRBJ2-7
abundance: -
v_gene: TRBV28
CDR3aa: CASISEGQSYEQYF
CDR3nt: TGTGCCAGCATCTCTGAAGGACAGTCCTACGAGCAGTACTTC

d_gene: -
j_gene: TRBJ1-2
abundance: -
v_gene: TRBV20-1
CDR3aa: CSARRGYGYTF
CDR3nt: TGCAGTGCTCGACGGGGTTATGGCTACACCTTC

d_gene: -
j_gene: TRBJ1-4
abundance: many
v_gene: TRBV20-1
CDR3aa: CSARDLAGATNEKLFF
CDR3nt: TGCAGTGCTAGAGATCTAGCGGGTGCAACTAATGAAAAACTGTTTTTT